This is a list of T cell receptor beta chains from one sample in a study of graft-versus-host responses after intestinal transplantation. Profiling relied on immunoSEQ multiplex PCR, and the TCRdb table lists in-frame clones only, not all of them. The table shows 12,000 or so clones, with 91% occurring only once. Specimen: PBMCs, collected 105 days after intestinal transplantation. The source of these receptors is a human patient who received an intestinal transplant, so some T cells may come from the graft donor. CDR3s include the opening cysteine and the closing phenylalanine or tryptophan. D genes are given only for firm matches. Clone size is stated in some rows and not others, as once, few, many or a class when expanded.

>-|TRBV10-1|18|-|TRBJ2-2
TGCGCCAGCAGGGAGTCCGGGACACTCCCTTATAACACCGGGGAGCTGTTTTTT
CASRESGTLPYNTGELFF
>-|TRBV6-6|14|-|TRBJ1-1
TGTGCCAGCCGCCTAGGGAGCGAGAACACTGAAGCTTTCTTT
CASRLGSENTEAFF
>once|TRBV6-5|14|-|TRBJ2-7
TGTGCCAGCAGTTACTCGATCCCCCGCTACGAGCAGTACTTC
CASSYSIPRYEQYF
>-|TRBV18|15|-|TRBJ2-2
TGTGCCAGCTCACCACCGGGGAGTTATGCCGGGGAGCTGCTTTTT
CASSPPGSYAGELLF
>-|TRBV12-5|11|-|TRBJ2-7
TGTGCTAGCCAGGCCTCCTACGAGCAGTACTTC
CASQASYEQYF
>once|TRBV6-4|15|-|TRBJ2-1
TGTGCCAGCAGTGACTCTAGCGGCTCCTACAATGAGCAGTTCTTC
CASSDSSGSYNEQFF
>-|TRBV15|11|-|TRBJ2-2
TGTGCCACCGGACACCCCGGGGAGCTGTTTTTT
CATGHPGELFF
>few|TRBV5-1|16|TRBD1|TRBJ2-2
TGCGCCAGCAGCGGGGGACAGGGGGCTAGCACCGGGGAGCTGTTTTTT
CASSGGQGASTGELFF
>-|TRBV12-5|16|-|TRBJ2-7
TGTGCTAGTGGTTTCGCCAAACAGGGTTGGGACTACGAGCAGTACTTC
CASGFAKQGWDYEQYF
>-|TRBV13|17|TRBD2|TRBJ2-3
TGTGCCAGCAGCTTAGGACTAGCGGGGCCCGCCACAGATACGCAGTATTTT
CASSLGLAGPATDTQYF
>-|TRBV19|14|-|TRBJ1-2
TGTGCCAGTAGTATGGGGGAAACCAACTATGGCTACACCTTC
CASSMGETNYGYTF
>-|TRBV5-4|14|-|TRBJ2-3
TGTGCCAGCAGCTTGAACAGCCGCACAGATACGCAGTATTTT
CASSLNSRTDTQYF
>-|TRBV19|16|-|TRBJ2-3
TGTGCCAGTAGTATCCGGGTTTGGAGGCGTACAGATACGCAGTATTTT
CASSIRVWRRTDTQYF
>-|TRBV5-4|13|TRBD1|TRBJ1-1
TGTGCCAGCAGCCGGACAGGAGGAACTGAAGCTTTCTTT
CASSRTGGTEAFF
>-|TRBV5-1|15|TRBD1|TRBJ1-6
TGCGCCAGCAGCTTGATACAGGGGTGTAATTCACCCCTCCACTTT
CASSLIQGCNSPLHF
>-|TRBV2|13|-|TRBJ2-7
TGTGCCAGCAGTGTTGTCAACTCCTACGAGCAGTACTTC
CASSVVNSYEQYF
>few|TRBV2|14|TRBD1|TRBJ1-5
TGTGCCAGCAGCGAACAGGGGGCAAATCAGCCCCAGCATTTT
CASSEQGANQPQHF
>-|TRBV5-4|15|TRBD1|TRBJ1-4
TGTGCCAGCAGTTTCGGACAGGGAACTAGTGAAAAACTGTTTTTT
CASSFGQGTSEKLFF
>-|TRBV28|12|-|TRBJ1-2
TGTGCCAGCAGTCCCGAGAACTATGGCTACACCTTC
CASSPENYGYTF
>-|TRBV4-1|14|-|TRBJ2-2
TGCGCCAGCAGCCCTGTAACCAACACCGGGGAGCTGTTTTTT
CASSPVTNTGELFF
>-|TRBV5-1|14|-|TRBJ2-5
TGCGCCAGCAGCTCGACAGCGATCCAAGAGACCCAGTACTTC
CASSSTAIQETQYF
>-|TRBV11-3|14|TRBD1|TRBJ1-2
TGTGCCAGCAGCTCCGGGACAGGGGGCTATGGCTACACCTTC
CASSSGTGGYGYTF
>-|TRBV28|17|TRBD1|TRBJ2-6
TGTGCCAGCAGTTTATCCCAGACAGGGGCTGGGGCCAACGTCCTGACTTTC
CASSLSQTGAGANVLTF
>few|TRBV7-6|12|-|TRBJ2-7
TGTGCCAGCAGCTTAGAAGGGTTCGAGCAGTACTTC
CASSLEGFEQYF
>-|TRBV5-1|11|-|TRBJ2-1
TGCGCCAGCAGCTTGGGAAATGAGCAGTTCTTC
CASSLGNEQFF
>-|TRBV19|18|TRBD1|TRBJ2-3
TGTGCCAGTAGTGCCGATTGGGTTGGACAGGGGCCGCCGTATACGCAGTATTTT
CASSADWVGQGPPYTQYF
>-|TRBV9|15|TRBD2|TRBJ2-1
TGTGCCAGCAGCCTAGGCAATAGCGGGGTGGTTGAGCAGTTCTTC
CASSLGNSGVVEQFF
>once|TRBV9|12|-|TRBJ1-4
TGTGCCAGCAGCCTCACAGGAGAAAAACTGTTTTTT
CASSLTGEKLFF
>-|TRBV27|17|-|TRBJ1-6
TGTGCCAGCAGGGCCCCAGGGTGGAGCTCCTATAATTCACCCCTCCACTTT
CASRAPGWSSYNSPLHF
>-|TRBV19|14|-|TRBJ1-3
TGTGCCAGTAGTATTTCCAGGGTCGGAAACACCATATATTTT
CASSISRVGNTIYF
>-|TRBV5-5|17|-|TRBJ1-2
TGTGCCAGCGGGGGGTGTTTCTGGTCGGGAAGAGACTATGGCTACACCTTC
CASGGCFWSGRDYGYTF
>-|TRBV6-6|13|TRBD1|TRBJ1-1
TGTGCCAGCAGGCCGGGACAGGTCGTCTCCGCTTTCTTT
CASRPGQVVSAFF
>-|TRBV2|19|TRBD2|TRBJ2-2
TGTGCCAGCTCAAGGCAGGGACTAGCGGGAGGGAGGGGCACCGGGGAGCTGTTTTTT
CASSRQGLAGGRGTGELFF
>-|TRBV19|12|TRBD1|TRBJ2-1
TGTGCCAGCGGGACAGGGGACCATGAGCAGTTCTTC
CASGTGDHEQFF
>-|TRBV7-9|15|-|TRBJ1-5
TGTGCCAGCAGCTTAGGCCCAGCTCACAATCAGCCCCAGCATTTT
CASSLGPAHNQPQHF
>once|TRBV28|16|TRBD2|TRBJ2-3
TGTGCCAGCAGGCCACTAGCGGGAGGCCCGCCAGATACGCAGTATTTT
CASRPLAGGPPDTQYF